The next 20 T cell receptor beta chains were all read from a single sample in a study of T cells in localized non-small cell lung cancer. Clones were read by immunoSEQ multiplex PCR, and TCRdb kept only the in-frame ones, dropping some. The sample lists fewer than 35,000 clones; 91% were seen once. The material sequenced was PBMCs, taken before any cancer treatment. All receptors come from a man between 40 and 69 years old with stage II lung adenocarcinoma.

The CDR3 DNA follows: TGTGCCAGCATGACTCTTTGGGGACTCGAGCAGTACTTC. Translated, it gives CASMTLWGLEQYF. The V gene is TRBV6-1, the J gene TRBJ2-7; a weak D match, TRBD2 (6 bases). The germline CDR1 and CDR2 sequences are MNHNS and SASEGT. The length of the CDR3 is 13 residues. V dropped 7 bases and J dropped 6 bases, with 16 bases sitting between them.

This chain links TRBV28 with TRBJ2-5; 12 bases agree with TRBD2. Per the germline V gene, CDR1 is MDHEN and CDR2 is SYDVKM. With 0 bases clipped from V and 2 bases from J, the junction kept 1 base outside the gene matches. The CDR3 has 16 amino acids. The chain's CDR3 is CASSLWTSGGQETQYF. The DNA of the CDR3 is TGTGCCAGCAGTTTATGGACTAGCGGGGGTCAAGAGACCCAGTACTTC.

The V and J genes are TRBV7-9 and TRBJ2-7; D remains ambiguous. Germline V gene data show CDR1 as SEHNR and CDR2 as FQNEAQ (reference sequence). V was pared by 1 base and J by 5 bases, with 9 bases between. The CDR3 contains 13 residues. The CDR3 protein is CASSLGRVHEQYF. CDR3 coding DNA: TGTGCCAGCAGCTTAGGACGGGTCCACGAGCAGTACTTC.

As DNA, the CDR3 is TGTGCCATCAGTCAACGTGGGGCGAATGAAAAACTGTTTTTT. Protein: CAISQRGANEKLFF. The J gene is TRBJ1-4, the V gene TRBV10-3; maybe TRBD1 (5 bases). CDR3 size: 14 residues. The germline V and J ends were trimmed by 5 bases and 5 bases, with 12 bases remaining between them. Germline CDR1 ENHRY, CDR2 SYGVKD.

V and J are TRBV19 and TRBJ1-5; possible D gene TRBD1, 6 bases. The CDR3 extends over 15 amino acids. V was clipped by 6 bases and J by 2 bases, with 14 bases between them. Germline V lookup: CDR1 LNHDA, CDR2 SQIVND (reference sequence). The CDR3 DNA follows: TGTGCCAGTAGGATGAACAGGGAAGGCAATCAGCCCCAGCATTTT. Encoded protein: CASRMNREGNQPQHF. Filled out from reference TRBV19 and TRBJ1-5, the complete variable domain reads DGGITQSPKYLFRKEGQNVTLSCEQNLNHDAMYWYRQDPGQGLRLIYYSQIVNDFQKGDIAEGYSVSREKKESFPLTVTSAQKNPTAFYLCASRMNREGNQPQHFGDGTRLSIL.

For the CDR3, the DNA is TGTGCCAGCAGCTTCGGTAGCCCGGGGGGGAATGAGCAGTTCTTC. Its translation is CASSFGSPGGNEQFF. This chain links TRBV7-8 with TRBJ2-1; TRBD2 matches at 8 bases. CDR1 is SGHVS and CDR2 is FQNEAQ in the germline V gene. Unmatched junction bases numbered 8, after V lost 3 bases and J lost 7 bases. This CDR3 is 15 amino acids long.

On this clone: The germline gene is not matched at one end of the junction; a read error may be the cause. V is TRBV7-2 and J is TRBJ2-7; a possible D gene is TRBD2 (6 bases). Germline V CDR1 and CDR2: SGHTA, FQGNSA. CDR3 length: 13 amino acids. For the CDR3, the DNA is TGTGCCAGCAGCCCCACGGGAGAGAGGGAAGTAGACTTC. It encodes CASSPTGEREVDF.

This chain links TRBV9 with TRBJ2-3; 8 bases map to TRBD2. The CDR3 has 14 residues. Germline V gene sequence: CDR1 SGDLS, CDR2 YYNGEE. Losses at the gene ends were 7 bases for V and 2 bases for J; bases not matched to a gene: 6. In nucleotides, the CDR3 is TGTGCCAGCGGATTAGCGGGGTCCACAGATACGCAGTATTTT. Protein: CASGLAGSTDTQYF.

The gene calls are TRBV7-3 and TRBJ1-4; D unclear. Germline V gives CDR1 SGHTA, CDR2 FQGTGA. V lost 5 bases, J lost 4 bases, and 14 bases lay in between. This CDR3 region has 15 residues. The CDR3 region has the DNA TGTGCCAGCAGCCCGACGGGGAGCCGTAATGAAAAACTGTTTTTT. This translates into CASSPTGSRNEKLFF.

J is TRBJ2-7 and V is TRBV6-6; 8 bases align to TRBD1. The V gene's germline CDR1 is MNHNY and CDR2 SVGAGI (reference sequence). V lost 5 bases to trimming and J lost 3 bases; unmatched junction nucleotides: 9. The CDR3 loop spans 15 amino acids. The CDR3 bases are TGTGCCAGCAGTGCCCGGGACAGGCACATCTACGAGCAGTACTTC. This gives the protein CASSARDRHIYEQYF.

This rearrangement joins TRBV5-6 to TRBJ2-2; a weak D match, TRBD1 (5 bases). CDR1 is SGHDT, CDR2 YYEEEE, per germline. The V gene lost 2 bases and the J gene lost 6 bases, with 11 bases spanning the gap. The CDR3 consists of 14 residues. The CDR3 spells CASSFGGAPGELFF. The CDR3, as DNA: TGTGCCAGCAGCTTCGGTGGGGCCCCCGGGGAGCTGTTTTTT.

This clone has a handful of counts. The chain recombines TRBV28 with TRBJ2-7; D unclear. This CDR3 spans 14 amino acids. The germline CDR1 and CDR2 sequences are MDHEN and SYDVKM. Trimming removed 3 bases at V and 0 bases at J, with 9 bases between. CDR3 sequence (DNA): TGTGCCAGCAGTTTGAGATTATACTCCTACGAGCAGTACTTC. As protein: CASSLRLYSYEQYF.

This clone was counted between two and nine times. The chain carries TRBV9 and TRBJ2-3, with 10 bases identical to TRBD2. The CDR3 is 15 residues long. Per germline, CDR1 SGDLS and CDR2 YYNGEE. V was clipped by 1 base and J by 4 bases; unmatched bases: 3. The CDR3 loop reads CASSVSGTSADTQYF. The CDR3 nucleotides read TGTGCCAGCAGCGTATCCGGGACTAGCGCAGATACGCAGTATTTT.

V usage is TRBV19 and J usage is TRBJ1-1; D uncertain. The CDR3 runs 12 residues. V was trimmed by 5 bases and J by 3 bases, leaving 7 bases between them. Germline CDR1 reads LNHDA; CDR2 reads SQIVND (reference sequence). CDR3: CASSESYTEAFF. CDR3 nucleotide sequence: TGTGCCAGTAGTGAAAGTTACACTGAAGCTTTCTTT.

The J gene is TRBJ1-2, the V gene TRBV5-1; D gene uncertain. The CDR3 has 15 amino acids. Germline lookup yields CDR1 SGHRS and CDR2 YFSETQ. The germline V and J ends were trimmed by 2 bases and 0 bases, with 11 bases remaining between them. The CDR3 region is CASSFQTGANYGYTF. CDR3 DNA sequence: TGCGCCAGCAGCTTTCAAACGGGAGCTAACTATGGCTACACCTTC.

The CDR3 DNA reads TGTGCCAGCAGCTTAGAAGACTCTGGGGCCAACGTCCTGACTTTC. Protein: CASSLEDSGANVLTF. The chain combines TRBV5-4 with TRBJ2-6; D not certain. Germline V lookup: CDR1 SGHNT, CDR2 YYREEE (reference sequence). The CDR3 sequence is 15 residues long. The V end lost 2 bases, the J end lost 0 bases, and 6 bases lay between the germline ends.

This clone was seen just once. The chain links TRBV30 to TRBJ2-3; D gene unclear. The CDR3 totals 16 residues. The V and J ends lost 1 base and 0 bases respectively, with 14 bases between them. Germline values: CDR1 GTSNPN, CDR2 SVGIG (reference sequence). CDR3 sequence: CAWSELRRASTDTQYF. The CDR3 region has the DNA TGTGCCTGGAGTGAGTTGCGGAGAGCCAGCACAGATACGCAGTATTTT.

The chain is built from TRBV7-8 and TRBJ2-5; 7 bases are a match to TRBD2. With 8 bases clipped from V and 5 bases from J, the junction kept 17 bases outside the gene matches. The CDR3 spans 16 residues. Germline V gene data show CDR1 as SGHVS and CDR2 as FQNEAQ. CDR3 DNA sequence: TGTGCCAGCGGAGGGTCAGCGGGGCAACTGAGGGAGACCCAGTACTTC. It encodes CASGGSAGQLRETQYF.

The chain uses TRBV2 and TRBJ1-5, with D possibly being TRBD1 (6 bases). The germline V and J ends were trimmed by 0 bases and 0 bases, with 18 bases remaining between them. The CDR3 runs 19 residues. In germline, CDR1 is SNHLY, CDR2 FYNNEI. CDR3 nucleotide sequence: TGTGCCAGCAGTGAAGCGGGGGCCGGGGTTCTCCTTAGCAATCAGCCCCAGCATTTT. This codes for CASSEAGAGVLLSNQPQHF.

This clone was observed a few times. The chain has TRBV5-3 and TRBJ2-3, with TRBD2 identical over 8 bases. TRBV5-3 is an ORF, with its function uncertain. Trimming cost V 1 base and J 4 bases; bases outside gene matches: 2. CDR3 size: 14 residues. The CDR3 DNA reads as TGTGCCAGAAGCTTGAAGCGGGAGTCAGATACGCAGTATTTT. It yields the protein CARSLKRESDTQYF.